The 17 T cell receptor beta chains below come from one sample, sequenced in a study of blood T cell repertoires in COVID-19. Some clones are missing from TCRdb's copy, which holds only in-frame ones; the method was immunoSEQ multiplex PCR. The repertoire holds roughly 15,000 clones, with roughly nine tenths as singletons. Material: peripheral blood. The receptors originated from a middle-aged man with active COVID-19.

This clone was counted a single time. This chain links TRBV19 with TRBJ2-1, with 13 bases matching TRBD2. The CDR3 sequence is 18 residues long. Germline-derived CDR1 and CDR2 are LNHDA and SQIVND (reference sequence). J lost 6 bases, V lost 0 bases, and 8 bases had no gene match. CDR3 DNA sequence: TGTGCCAGTAGTATAGATCTATCCGGACTAGCGGGAGCCAATGAGCAGTTCTTC. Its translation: CASSIDLSGLAGANEQFF.

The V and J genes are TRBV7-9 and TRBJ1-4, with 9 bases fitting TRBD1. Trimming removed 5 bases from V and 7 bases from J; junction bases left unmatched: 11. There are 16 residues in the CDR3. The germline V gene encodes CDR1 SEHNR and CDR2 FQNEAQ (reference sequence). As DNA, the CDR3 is TGTGCCAGCAGCGCTTGGACAGGGGTTTGGGGTGAAAAACTGTTTTTT. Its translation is CASSAWTGVWGEKLFF.

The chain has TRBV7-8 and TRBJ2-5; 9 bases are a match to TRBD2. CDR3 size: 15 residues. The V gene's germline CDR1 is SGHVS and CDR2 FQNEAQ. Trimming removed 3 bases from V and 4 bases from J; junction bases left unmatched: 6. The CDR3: CASSFSGSRGETQYF. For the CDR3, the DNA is TGTGCCAGCAGCTTTAGCGGGAGTCGGGGAGAGACCCAGTACTTC.

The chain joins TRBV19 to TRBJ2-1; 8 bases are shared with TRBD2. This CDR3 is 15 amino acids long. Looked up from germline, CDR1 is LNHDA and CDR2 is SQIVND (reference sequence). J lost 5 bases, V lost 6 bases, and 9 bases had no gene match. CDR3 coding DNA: TGTGCCAGTAGCCCCACGGGGGGGTCGCACAATGAGCAGTTCTTC. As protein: CASSPTGGSHNEQFF.

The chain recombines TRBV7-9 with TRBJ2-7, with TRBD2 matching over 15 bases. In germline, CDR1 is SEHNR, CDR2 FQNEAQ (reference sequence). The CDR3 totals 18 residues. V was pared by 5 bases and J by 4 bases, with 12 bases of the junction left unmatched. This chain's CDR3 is CASSGGAGLAGGSYEQYF. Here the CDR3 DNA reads TGTGCCAGCAGCGGAGGCGCGGGACTAGCGGGAGGATCTTACGAGCAGTACTTC. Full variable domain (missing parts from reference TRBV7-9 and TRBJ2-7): DTGVSQNPRHKITKRGQNVTFRCDPISEHNRLYWYRQTLGQGPEFLTYFQNEAQLEKSRLLSDRFSAERPKGSFSTLEIQRTEQGDSAMYLCASSGGAGLAGGSYEQYFGPGTRLTVT.

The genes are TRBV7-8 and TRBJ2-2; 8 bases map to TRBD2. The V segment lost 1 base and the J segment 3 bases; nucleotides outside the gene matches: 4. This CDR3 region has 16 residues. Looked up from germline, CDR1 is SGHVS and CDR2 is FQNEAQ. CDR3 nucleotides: TGTGCCAGCAGCTTAGAGACTAGCGCTTACACCGGGGAGCTGTTTTTT. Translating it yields CASSLETSAYTGELFF.

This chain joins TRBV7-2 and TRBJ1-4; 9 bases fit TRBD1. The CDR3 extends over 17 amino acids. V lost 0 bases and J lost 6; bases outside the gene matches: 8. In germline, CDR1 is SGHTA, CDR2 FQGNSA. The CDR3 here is CASSLARAGTGYEKLFF. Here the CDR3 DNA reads TGTGCCAGCAGCTTAGCCCGAGCCGGGACAGGGTATGAAAAACTGTTTTTT. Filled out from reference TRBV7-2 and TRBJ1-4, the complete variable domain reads GAGVSQSPSNKVTEKGKDVELRCDPISGHTALYWYRQSLGQGLEFLIYFQGNSAPDKSGLPSDRFSAERTGGSVSTLTIQRTQQEDSAVYLCASSLARAGTGYEKLFFGSGTQLSVL.

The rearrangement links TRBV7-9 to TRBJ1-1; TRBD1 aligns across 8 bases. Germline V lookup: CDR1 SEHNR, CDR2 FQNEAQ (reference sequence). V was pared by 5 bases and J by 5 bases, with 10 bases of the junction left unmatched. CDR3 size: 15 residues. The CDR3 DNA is TGTGCCAGCAGCCCGAAGGACAGGGCGGGGACTGAAGCTTTCTTT. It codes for CASSPKDRAGTEAFF.

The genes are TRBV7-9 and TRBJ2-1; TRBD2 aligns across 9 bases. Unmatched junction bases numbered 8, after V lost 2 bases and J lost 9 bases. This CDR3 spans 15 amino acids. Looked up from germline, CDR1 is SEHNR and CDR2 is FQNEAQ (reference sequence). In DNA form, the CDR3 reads TGTGCCAGCAGCTTAAACGGACTAGCGTCGGTTGAGCAGTTCTTC. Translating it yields CASSLNGLASVEQFF.

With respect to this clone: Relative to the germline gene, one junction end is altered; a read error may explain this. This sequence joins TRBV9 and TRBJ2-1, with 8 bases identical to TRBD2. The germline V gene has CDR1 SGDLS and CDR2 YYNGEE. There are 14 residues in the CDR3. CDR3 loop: CASSVAGTYNEQFF. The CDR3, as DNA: TGTGCCAGCAGTGTAGCGGGGACCTACAATGAGCAGTTCTTC.

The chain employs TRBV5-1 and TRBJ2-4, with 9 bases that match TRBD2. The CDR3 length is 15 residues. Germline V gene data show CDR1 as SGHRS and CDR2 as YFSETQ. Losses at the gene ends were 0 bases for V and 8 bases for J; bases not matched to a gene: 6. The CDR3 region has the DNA TGCGCCAGCAGCTTGGCCTTTAGCGGGAGCGACATTCAGTACTTC. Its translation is CASSLAFSGSDIQYF.

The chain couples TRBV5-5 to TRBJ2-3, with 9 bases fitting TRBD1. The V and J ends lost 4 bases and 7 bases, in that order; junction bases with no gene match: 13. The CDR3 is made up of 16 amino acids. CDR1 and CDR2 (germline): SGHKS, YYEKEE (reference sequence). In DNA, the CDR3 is TGTGCCAGCAGCATATCGGACAGGGGTATTATTCATACGCAGTATTTT. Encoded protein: CASSISDRGIIHTQYF.

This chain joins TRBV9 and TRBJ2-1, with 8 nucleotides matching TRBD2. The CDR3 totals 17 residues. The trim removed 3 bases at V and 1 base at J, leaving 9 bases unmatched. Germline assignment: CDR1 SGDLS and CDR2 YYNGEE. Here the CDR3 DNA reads TGTGCCAGCAGCGCGGGACCTTCTAGCGGGTCCTACAATGAGCAGTTCTTC. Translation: CASSAGPSSGSYNEQFF.

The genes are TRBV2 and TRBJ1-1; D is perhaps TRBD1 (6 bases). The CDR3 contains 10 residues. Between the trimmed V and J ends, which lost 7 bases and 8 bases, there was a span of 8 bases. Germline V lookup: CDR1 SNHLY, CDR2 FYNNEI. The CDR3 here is CASKTGEAFF. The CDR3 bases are TGTGCCAGCAAAACAGGGGAAGCTTTCTTT.

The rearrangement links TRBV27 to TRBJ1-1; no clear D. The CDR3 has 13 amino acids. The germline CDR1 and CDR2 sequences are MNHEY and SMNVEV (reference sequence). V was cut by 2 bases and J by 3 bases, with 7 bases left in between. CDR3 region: CASSLGGDTEAFF. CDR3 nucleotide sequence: TGTGCCAGCAGTTTAGGCGGTGACACTGAAGCTTTCTTT.

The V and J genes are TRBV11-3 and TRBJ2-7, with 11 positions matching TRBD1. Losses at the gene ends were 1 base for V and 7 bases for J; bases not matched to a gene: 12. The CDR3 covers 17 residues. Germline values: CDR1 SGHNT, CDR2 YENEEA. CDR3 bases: TGTGCCAGCAGCTTAGGGGTGGACAGGGGGCGAATGGGTGAGCAGTACTTC. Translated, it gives CASSLGVDRGRMGEQYF.

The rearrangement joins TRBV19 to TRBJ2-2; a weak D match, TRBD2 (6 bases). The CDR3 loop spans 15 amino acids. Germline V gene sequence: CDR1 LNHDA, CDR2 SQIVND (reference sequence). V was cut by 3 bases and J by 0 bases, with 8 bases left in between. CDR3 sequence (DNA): TGTGCCAGTAGTATTAGCGGAGCGAACACCGGGGAGCTGTTTTTT. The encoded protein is CASSISGANTGELFF.